Below, 11 T cell receptor beta chains from the same sample are listed, as sequenced in a study of OX40 agonist ivuxolimab in advanced cancers. Repertoires were generated with immunoSEQ multiplex PCR, while TCRdb's copy carries only in-frame clones and drops some. The sample yields under 70,000 clones, over 75% seen once. The material was CD4+ or CD8+ T cells sorted from blood, obtained in a trial of the OX40 agonist ivuxolimab. The receptor set was obtained from an adult with an advanced solid tumor such as melanoma, head and neck, liver or kidney cancer.

This clone was seen only a few times. The rearrangement uses TRBV5-1 and TRBJ2-5, with TRBD2 identical over 16 bases. This CDR3 contains 16 residues. V lost 4 bases and J lost 4; bases outside the gene matches: 4. Germline loops: CDR1 SGHRS, CDR2 YFSETQ. The CDR3 loop reads CASSPGTSGGAETQYF. The CDR3 DNA follows: TGCGCCAGCAGCCCGGGGACTAGCGGGGGGGCAGAGACCCAGTACTTC.

The J gene is TRBJ1-3, the V gene TRBV11-2; D call uncertain. Between the trimmed V and J ends, which lost 0 bases and 4 bases, there was a span of 4 bases. Germline V CDR1 and CDR2: SGHAT, FQNNGV. This CDR3 spans 13 amino acids. The CDR3 DNA follows: TGTGCCAGCAGCTTAGACTGGGGAAACACCATATATTTT. Protein: CASSLDWGNTIYF.

This chain uses TRBV18 with TRBJ2-5; 7 nucleotides line up with TRBD1. V shed 4 bases, J shed 3 bases, and the junction held 5 bases outside the gene matches. Germline CDR1 and CDR2: KGHSH and LQKENI. The CDR3 length is 14 residues. DNA for the CDR3: TGTGCCAGCTCACTCTCCACAGGGGAAGAGACCCAGTACTTC. Its translation is CASSLSTGEETQYF.

DNA of the CDR3: TGTGCCAGCAGTCGGGACAGGACTTCAAACACCATATATTTT. Encoded protein: CASSRDRTSNTIYF. J is TRBJ1-3 and V is TRBV6-4; 8 bases line up with TRBD1. The CDR3 sequence is 14 residues long. The germline V gene has CDR1 MRHNA and CDR2 SNTAGT. J gave up 6 bases and V 5 bases, and 6 bases lay outside the gene matches.

In this sample, this clone turned up once. The same CDR3 also results from other DNA sequences found in this sample. The chain is built from TRBV28 and TRBJ2-3; TRBD2 matches at 7 bases. The CDR3 consists of 14 residues. In germline, CDR1 is MDHEN, CDR2 SYDVKM. Trimming at V came to 6 bases and at J to 4 bases, leaving 7 bases not matched to a gene. CDR3 sequence reads: CASSVARGADTQYF. For the CDR3, the DNA is TGTGCCAGCAGCGTCGCCCGGGGGGCAGATACGCAGTATTTT.

The chain is built from TRBV29-1 and TRBJ1-5; the D is unclear. The CDR3 sequence is 13 residues long. Germline lookup yields CDR1 SQVTM and CDR2 ANQGSEA. V shed 7 bases and J shed 4 bases, with 14 bases lying between them. The CDR3 protein is CSASPGANQPQHF. CDR3 nucleotide sequence: TGCAGCGCCTCCCCAGGAGCTAATCAGCCCCAGCATTTT.

V gene TRBV5-4 combines with J gene TRBJ1-1; maybe TRBD1 (5 bases). This CDR3 has 13 amino acids. Germline assignment: CDR1 SGHNT and CDR2 YYREEE (reference sequence). V shed 4 bases and J shed 1 base, with 8 bases lying between them. This CDR3 is CASSHGQNTEAFF. DNA for the CDR3: TGTGCCAGCAGCCACGGACAGAACACTGAAGCTTTCTTT. The variable domain in full, with the rest retrieved from reference TRBV5-4 and TRBJ1-1, is ETGVTQSPTHLIKTRGQQVTLRCSSQSGHNTVSWYQQALGQGPQFIFQYYREEENGRGNFPPRFSGLQFPNYSSELNVNALELDDSALYLCASSHGQNTEAFFGQGTRLTVV.

The gene calls are TRBV5-1 and TRBJ2-2; 11 nucleotides line up with TRBD2. This CDR3 region has 18 residues. Per germline, CDR1 SGHRS and CDR2 YFSETQ. Trimming removed 4 bases from V and 3 bases from J; junction bases left unmatched: 11. CDR3 protein: CASSTPLAGGLDTGELFF. In DNA, the CDR3 is TGCGCCAGCAGCACACCCTTAGCGGGGGGGCTCGACACCGGGGAGCTGTTTTTT.

Only one count was recorded for this clone. The chain is built from TRBV5-1 and TRBJ2-5, with TRBD2 identical over 11 bases. Germline V gene lookup returns CDR1 SGHRS and CDR2 YFSETQ. This CDR3 region has 14 residues. Trimming took 4 bases from V and 4 from J; bases not matched to a gene: 3. CDR3 bases: TGCGCCAGCAGCCGGGGGACTAGCGGAGAGACCCAGTACTTC. Translated, it gives CASSRGTSGETQYF.

This rearrangement joins TRBV6-1 to TRBJ1-2; no clear D. Trimming stripped 3 bases from V and 6 bases from J, with 14 bases between. CDR3 length: 14 amino acids. The germline V gene encodes CDR1 MNHNS and CDR2 SASEGT. The CDR3, as DNA: TGTGCCAGCAGTGAGGATCAAGGGCGGGATGGCTACACCTTC. Its protein is CASSEDQGRDGYTF.

This sequence joins TRBV19 and TRBJ2-7; 12 nucleotides agree with TRBD1. CDR1 is LNHDA, CDR2 SQIVND, per germline (reference sequence). Trimming took 6 bases from V and 7 from J; bases not matched to a gene: 10. This CDR3 is built from 15 residues. CDR3 sequence reads: CASRPGQGASGEQYF. Written as DNA, the CDR3 is TGTGCCAGTAGGCCGGGACAGGGGGCTTCTGGAGAGCAGTACTTC.